The TCR beta chain under discussion was sequenced for a study of T cell clusters in autoimmune cytopenias. Study-level results: TRB repertoire shifts in secondary cytopenia and chronic lymphocytic leukemia mostly reflected lymphoma, not autoimmunity. Healthy donors had around 3.1-fold more exclusive TRB clusters than active autoimmune hepatitis patients.

CDR3 length equals 13 residues. CDR1 is SGHNT, CDR2 YYREEE, per germline (reference sequence). Comments on this clonotype: Its antigen is unidentified.

TRB was amplified from 250 ng of peripheral blood genomic DNA per sample. TRB was amplified by touch-down multiplex PCR, primer pools A and B combined. No DNA is given; TCRdb re-called the multiplex PCR reads and lists each CDR3 protein once. This sample's table reports 6,000 to 9,500 distinct CDR3 sequences. These data were likewise used in another study, on T cell repertoires in aging, cancer and after chemotherapy. As reported in that work: Age-matched healthy donors had significantly more diverse, less clonal blood TCR repertoires than untreated cancer patients.

This receptor was taken from a human donor with an autoimmune cytopenia or autoimmune hepatitis (not recorded which). Sequencing used peripheral blood. This chain joins TRBV5-4 and TRBJ2-7; TCRdb gives TRBD2 as the D gene, but with no DNA this cannot be confirmed. The CDR3 loop reads CASSPGRGYEQYF.